Listed below are T cell receptor beta chains from one sample, sequenced in a study of T cell responses to AZD1222 COVID-19 vaccine. Sequencing used immunoSEQ multiplex PCR; TCRdb keeps in-frame clones, though not all of them. The sample contains tens of thousands of clones, about 89% of which appear only once. The specimen comprised peripheral blood, sampled 28 days after the second AZD1222 dose. Receptor source: an adult who received the AZD1222 COVID-19 vaccine. The CDR3 runs from the conserved cysteine through the conserved F or W. D genes are given only for firm matches. Clone size, where shown, is once, few, many, or a class for clones that have expanded.

V: TRBV18; D: TRBD1; size: -; J: TRBJ2-2; CDR3: CASSPGGQGADTGELFF; DNA: TGTGCCAGCTCACCAGGGGGACAGGGGGCCGACACCGGGGAGCTGTTTTTT
V: TRBV7-3; D: -; size: -; J: TRBJ2-5; CDR3: CASSLSGLETQYF; DNA: TGTGCCAGCAGCTTAAGTGGTTTAGAGACCCAGTACTTC
V: TRBV7-2; D: TRBD1; size: -; J: TRBJ1-5; CDR3: CASSTGTAYQPQHF; DNA: TGTGCCAGCAGCACCGGGACAGCTTATCAGCCCCAGCATTTT
V: TRBV5-1; D: TRBD2; size: -; J: TRBJ2-3; CDR3: CASSFTSGASTDTQYF; DNA: TGCGCCAGCAGCTTTACTAGCGGGGCAAGCACAGATACGCAGTATTTT
V: TRBV3-1/TRBV3-2; D: -; size: few; J: TRBJ1-4; CDR3: CASSGGPGLEKLFF; DNA: TGTGCCAGCAGCGGCGGGCCAGGGCTGGAAAAACTGTTTTTT
V: TRBV2; D: -; size: -; J: TRBJ2-1; CDR3: CASHVGGSYNEQFF; DNA: TGTGCCAGCCATGTGGGGGGCTCCTACAATGAGCAGTTCTTC
V: TRBV7-9; D: -; size: -; J: TRBJ2-3; CDR3: CASSPGTGPRPTDTQYF; DNA: TGTGCCAGCAGCCCGGGGACTGGGCCACGACCCACAGATACGCAGTATTTT
V: TRBV10-3; D: TRBD2; size: -; J: TRBJ2-7; CDR3: CAISSGGGTYEQYF; DNA: TGTGCCATCAGTTCCGGGGGGGGCACCTACGAGCAGTACTTC
V: TRBV5-6; D: -; size: -; J: TRBJ1-2; CDR3: CASSSNHGTIANYGYTF; DNA: TGTGCCAGCAGCTCAAATCACGGGACGATAGCTAACTATGGCTACACCTTC
V: TRBV6-1; D: TRBD1; size: -; J: TRBJ1-5; CDR3: CASSDGTVRRQPQHF; DNA: TGTGCCAGCAGTGATGGGACAGTAAGGCGTCAGCCCCAGCATTTT
V: TRBV13; D: -; size: -; J: TRBJ2-7; CDR3: CASSKEGGSTYEQYF; DNA: TGTGCCAGCAGCAAAGAGGGGGGTAGCACCTACGAGCAGTACTTC
V: TRBV18; D: TRBD1; size: -; J: TRBJ1-1; CDR3: CASSPRTGEAFF; DNA: TGTGCCAGCTCACCACGGACAGGGGAAGCTTTCTTT
V: TRBV3-1/TRBV3-2; D: TRBD1; size: -; J: TRBJ1-5; CDR3: CASSWGQGNQPQHF; DNA: TGTGCCAGCAGCTGGGGACAGGGCAATCAGCCCCAGCATTTT
V: TRBV5-1; D: -; size: -; J: TRBJ1-6; CDR3: CASSFDMYNSPLHF; DNA: TGCGCCAGCAGCTTTGATATGTATAATTCACCCCTCCACTTT
V: TRBV5-1; D: TRBD1; size: -; J: TRBJ2-2; CDR3: CATGTANTGELFF; DNA: TGCGCCACCGGGACAGCGAACACCGGGGAGCTGTTTTTT
V: TRBV7-7; D: TRBD1; size: -; J: TRBJ2-2; CDR3: CASSRTGGLTGELFF; DNA: TGTGCCAGCAGCCGGACAGGGGGCCTCACCGGGGAGCTGTTTTTT
V: TRBV5-4; D: TRBD2; size: -; J: TRBJ2-1; CDR3: CASSAGTSGTPEQFF; DNA: TGTGCCAGCAGCGCCGGGACTAGTGGAACCCCGGAGCAGTTCTTC
V: TRBV5-1; D: TRBD2; size: once; J: TRBJ2-2; CDR3: CASRLFRSSGENTGELFF; DNA: TGCGCCAGCAGGTTGTTCCGGTCTAGCGGGGAAAACACCGGGGAGCTGTTTTTT
V: TRBV28; D: TRBD1; size: -; J: TRBJ1-4; CDR3: CASSPSTGAFGSYEKLFF; DNA: TGTGCCAGCAGTCCCTCGACAGGGGCCTTTGGATCCTATGAAAAACTGTTTTTT
V: TRBV2; D: -; size: -; J: TRBJ1-5; CDR3: CASSSQGENQPQHF; DNA: TGTGCCAGCAGTTCACAAGGGGAAAATCAGCCCCAGCATTTT
V: TRBV6-6; D: TRBD2; size: -; J: TRBJ2-7; CDR3: CASSRSFSGGPGEQYF; DNA: TGTGCCAGCAGTCGATCCTTTAGCGGGGGGCCGGGCGAGCAGTACTTC
V: TRBV6-1; D: TRBD2; size: -; J: TRBJ2-3; CDR3: CASSEQTSGATDTQYF; DNA: TGTGCCAGCAGTGAGCAGACTAGCGGAGCTACAGATACGCAGTATTTT
V: TRBV6-5; D: -; size: -; J: TRBJ1-4; CDR3: CASSRSPSNEKLFF; DNA: TGTGCCAGCAGCCGATCTCCCTCTAATGAAAAACTGTTTTTT
V: TRBV5-5; D: -; size: -; J: TRBJ1-2; CDR3: CASSSLDSDYGYTF; DNA: TGTGCCAGCAGCTCTCTGGACAGCGATTATGGCTACACCTTC
V: TRBV7-9; D: -; size: once; J: TRBJ2-7; CDR3: CASSLDGGPSYEQYF; DNA: TGTGCCAGCAGCTTAGATGGGGGGCCCTCCTACGAGCAGTACTTC
V: TRBV14; D: -; size: -; J: TRBJ1-1; CDR3: CASSLGQNTEAFF; DNA: TGTGCCAGCAGCCTAGGACAGAACACTGAAGCTTTCTTT
V: TRBV2; D: TRBD1; size: -; J: TRBJ1-2; CDR3: CASSEALGGYYGYTF; DNA: TGTGCCAGCAGTGAAGCGCTAGGGGGCTACTATGGCTACACCTTC
V: TRBV2; D: TRBD2; size: -; J: TRBJ2-5; CDR3: CASIKVPGLAGETQYF; DNA: TGTGCCAGCATTAAAGTACCGGGACTAGCCGGAGAGACCCAGTACTTC
V: TRBV11-3; D: -; size: -; J: TRBJ2-6; CDR3: CASSYSGGQVGANVLTF; DNA: TGTGCCAGCAGCTACTCCGGGGGCCAGGTTGGGGCCAACGTCCTGACTTTC
V: TRBV11-2; D: TRBD2; size: -; J: TRBJ2-5; CDR3: CASSLGVSGVQETQYF; DNA: TGTGCCAGCAGCTTAGGGGTTAGCGGGGTACAAGAGACCCAGTACTTC
V: TRBV12-3/TRBV12-4; D: -; size: once; J: TRBJ1-3; CDR3: CASSSPPSTIYF; DNA: TGTGCCAGCAGTTCCCCCCCTAGCACCATATATTTT
V: TRBV2; D: TRBD1; size: -; J: TRBJ1-3; CDR3: CASSDQGAVGNTIYF; DNA: TGTGCCAGCAGTGACCAGGGGGCCGTTGGAAACACCATATATTTT
V: TRBV19; D: -; size: once; J: TRBJ2-3; CDR3: CASSSPQYTQYF; DNA: TGTGCCAGTAGTTCACCACAATATACGCAGTATTTT
V: TRBV11-2; D: -; size: -; J: TRBJ2-6; CDR3: CASLLGANVLTF; DNA: TGTGCCAGCTTACTTGGGGCCAACGTCCTGACTTTC
V: TRBV5-1; D: -; size: -; J: TRBJ1-2; CDR3: CASSLEGPTYTF; DNA: TGCGCCAGCAGCTTGGAGGGCCCGACCTACACCTTC
V: TRBV29-1; D: -; size: -; J: TRBJ1-1; CDR3: CSVAEGLTEAFF; DNA: TGCAGCGTTGCTGAGGGACTCACTGAAGCTTTCTTT
V: TRBV3-1/TRBV3-2; D: -; size: -; J: TRBJ1-4; CDR3: CASSRRQAYGEKLFF; DNA: TGTGCCAGCAGCCGGAGACAGGCTTATGGTGAAAAACTGTTTTTT
V: TRBV6-1; D: -; size: -; J: TRBJ1-5; CDR3: CASSEGPQPQHF; DNA: TGTGCCAGCAGTGAGGGGCCTCAGCCCCAGCATTTT
V: TRBV6-6; D: -; size: -; J: TRBJ1-5; CDR3: CASSYSGLQPQHF; DNA: TGTGCCAGCAGTTACTCTGGCCTTCAGCCCCAGCATTTT